These 30 T cell receptor beta chains were all obtained from the same sample, sequenced in a study of cytomegalovirus exposure and HLA in healthy donors. Primers: 60 Vbeta forward and 13 Jbeta reverse. Assay used: immunoSEQ multiplex PCR; TCRdb lists only in-frame clones, some missing. The sample gives about 140,000 clones, around 90% of which show up once; more than 0.5% is in the top ten. The sample comprised PBMCs. The receptors were sampled from a woman between 40 and 55 years old in good health and CMV-seronegative.

The rearrangement uses TRBV7-9 and TRBJ2-1, with 8 nucleotides matching TRBD2. The V and J ends lost 2 bases and 7 bases, in that order; junction bases with no gene match: 1. CDR3 size: 13 residues. From germline, CDR1 is SEHNR and CDR2 FQNEAQ (reference sequence). The CDR3 loop is CASSLTGGNEQFF. CDR3 sequence (DNA): TGTGCCAGCAGCTTAACGGGAGGGAATGAGCAGTTCTTC.

The V gene is TRBV18, the J gene TRBJ2-1, with 11 nucleotides matching TRBD1. The CDR3 runs 14 residues. V lost 4 bases, J lost 9 bases, and 5 bases stayed unmatched. Germline V lookup: CDR1 KGHSH, CDR2 LQKENI. This CDR3 is CASSRGQGAVEQFF. The CDR3 DNA sequence: TGTGCCAGCTCACGAGGACAGGGGGCCGTTGAGCAGTTCTTC.

The gene calls are TRBV7-8 and TRBJ2-1, with 10 bases that match TRBD2. Germline assignment: CDR1 SGHVS and CDR2 FQNEAQ. After removal of 5 bases from V and 10 bases from J, the junction contained 11 bases not matched to a gene. CDR3 length: 15 residues. CDR3 DNA sequence: TGTGCCAGCAGCCCATACCTACAACTAGCGGGAGAGCAGTTCTTC. Amino acid sequence: CASSPYLQLAGEQFF.

The CDR3 reads CASRQGVGKTQYF. Here the CDR3 DNA reads TGTGCCAGCAGACAGGGGGTGGGGAAGACCCAGTACTTC. V is TRBV2 and J is TRBJ2-5; 8 bases fit TRBD1. The CDR3 is 13 amino acids. Germline loops: CDR1 SNHLY, CDR2 FYNNEI. Trimming removed 6 bases from V and 6 bases from J; junction bases left unmatched: 6. Full variable domain (rest looked up from reference TRBV2 and TRBJ2-5): EPEVTQTPSHQVTQMGQEVILRCVPISNHLYFYWYRQILGQKVEFLVSFYNNEISEKSEIFDDQFSVERPDGSNFTLKIRSTKLEDSAMYFCASRQGVGKTQYFGPGTRLLVL.

The chain combines TRBV5-6 with TRBJ2-7; 9 nucleotides align to TRBD1. The CDR3 sequence is 13 residues long. CDR1 is SGHDT and CDR2 is YYEEEE in the germline V gene. After removal of 6 bases from V and 1 base from J, the junction contained 2 bases not matched to a gene. The CDR3 DNA sequence: TGTGCCAGCATCGGGACAGGGTCCTACGAGCAGTACTTC. Translated, it gives CASIGTGSYEQYF.

This chain links TRBV5-5 with TRBJ2-5; 11 bases agree with TRBD1. Trimming at V came to 3 bases and at J to 7 bases, leaving 11 bases not matched to a gene. Germline CDR1 is SGHKS and CDR2 is YYEKEE (reference sequence). The CDR3 covers 16 residues. The CDR3 sequence: CASSSNPRDRGMTQYF. The CDR3 nucleotides read TGTGCCAGCAGCTCGAACCCCCGGGACAGGGGGATGACCCAGTACTTC.

In DNA form, the CDR3 reads TGTGCCATCAGTGAAATTAATGGCGGGACAGGGTCCCACGAGCAGTACTTC. Its translation: CAISEINGGTGSHEQYF. The chain employs TRBV10-3 and TRBJ2-7; 9 bases are a match to TRBD1. V dropped 3 bases and J dropped 5; count of bases not matched to a gene: 14. Germline CDR1 is ENHRY and CDR2 is SYGVKD. The CDR3 is 17 amino acids.

The chain employs TRBV7-2 and TRBJ2-3; D possibly corresponds to TRBD2 (6 bases). Trimming cost V 5 bases and J 5 bases, with 11 bases left between them. Germline CDR1 SGHTA, CDR2 FQGNSA. CDR3 size: 13 residues. The CDR3 region is CASSPGLRDTQYF. In DNA form, the CDR3 reads TGTGCCAGCAGCCCGGGACTCAGAGATACGCAGTATTTT. Drawing the rest from reference TRBV7-2 and TRBJ2-3, the complete variable domain is GAGVSQSPSNKVTEKGKDVELRCDPISGHTALYWYRQSLGQGLEFLIYFQGNSAPDKSGLPSDRFSAERTGGSVSTLTIQRTQQEDSAVYLCASSPGLRDTQYFGPGTRLTVL.

The chain is built from TRBV11-2 and TRBJ2-7, with 7 bases aligning to TRBD2. The V segment lost 5 bases and the J segment 2 bases; nucleotides outside the gene matches: 12. CDR1 is SGHAT, CDR2 FQNNGV, per germline. This CDR3 comprises 16 residues. DNA of the CDR3: TGTGCCAGCAGCCGAAGAGGCAGCGGGACGACCTACGAGCAGTACTTC. Protein product: CASSRRGSGTTYEQYF. The full variable domain, completed using reference TRBV11-2 and TRBJ2-7, is EAGVAQSPRYKIIEKRQSVAFWCNPISGHATLYWYQQILGQGPKLLIQFQNNGVVDDSQLPKDRFSAERLKGVDSTLKIQPAKLEDSAVYLCASSRRGSGTTYEQYFGPGTRLTVT.

V gene TRBV27 combines with J gene TRBJ1-1; tentative D call: TRBD1 (5 bases). Germline V gives CDR1 MNHEY, CDR2 SMNVEV (reference sequence). V lost 6 bases, J lost 9 bases, and 11 bases lay in between. CDR3 length equals 11 residues. CDR3 DNA: TGTGCCAGCAGAGGGGAGGGTAAAGCTTTCTTT. This gives the protein CASRGEGKAFF.

CDR3 DNA sequence: TGTGCCAGCAGCCTCCGTGACAGGTCGTTAAATTCACCCCTCCACTTT. It codes for CASSLRDRSLNSPLHF. V usage is TRBV6-6 and J usage is TRBJ1-6; D is perhaps TRBD1 (6 bases). This CDR3 spans 16 amino acids. Germline-derived CDR1 and CDR2 are MNHNY and SVGAGI (reference sequence). With 6 bases removed from V and 7 bases from J, the gap between germline ends came to 19 bases.

The chain recombines TRBV7-5 with TRBJ2-7; the D call of TRBD1 is as the table states it, not checked on the DNA. TRBV7-5 is noted as a pseudogene. The CDR3 contains 17 residues. In DNA, the CDR3 is TGTGCCAGAAGGCTTGGCTCCCCAGTCTTGCTGGGCCTCGAGCAGTACTTC. The encoded protein is CARRLGSPVLLGLEQYF.

The chain is built from TRBV6-5 and TRBJ2-3; TRBD1 agrees at 10 bases. V lost 6 bases, J lost 6 bases, and 6 bases stayed unmatched. This CDR3 comprises 14 residues. Germline lookup yields CDR1 MNHEY and CDR2 SVGAGI. CDR3 sequence: CASRVTGGGDTQYF. The CDR3 coding sequence is TGTGCCAGCAGGGTGACAGGGGGCGGCGATACGCAGTATTTT.

This chain uses TRBV10-3 with TRBJ2-7; 8 positions match TRBD1. The CDR3 contains 17 residues. Germline-derived CDR1 and CDR2 are ENHRY and SYGVKD. V lost 2 bases to trimming and J lost 6 bases; unmatched junction nucleotides: 15. CDR3 bases: TGTGCCATCAGTGAGCCCCAACCGGGACAGGTCTACCGCGAGCAGTACTTC. Protein product: CAISEPQPGQVYREQYF.

CDR3 sequence: CAIGPGLAGYEQYF. The DNA of the CDR3 is TGTGCCATCGGCCCGGGACTAGCGGGCTACGAGCAGTACTTC. V is TRBV10-3 and J is TRBJ2-7, with TRBD2 matching over 12 bases. Germline CDR1 and CDR2: ENHRY and SYGVKD. After removal of 8 bases from V and 3 bases from J, the junction contained 5 bases not matched to a gene. This CDR3 region has 14 residues.

Comments on this clone: Sequence at one end of the junction differs from germline and may be a read error. The V call is TRBV7-9, the J call TRBJ1-1; no reliable D call. Germline V lookup: CDR1 SEHNR, CDR2 FQNEAQ (reference sequence). The CDR3 spans 13 residues. CDR3 loop: CSSSLVASTEAFF. The CDR3 nucleotides are TGTTCCAGCAGCTTAGTCGCCAGCACTGAAGCTTTCTTT.

The rearrangement joins TRBV7-6 to TRBJ2-7; weak D call: TRBD2 (6 bases). Deletions cut 0 bases from V and 1 base from J, with 10 bases between. CDR1 and CDR2 from the germline V gene are SGHVS and FNYEAQ. The CDR3 runs to 15 residues. Here the CDR3 reads CASSLAASESYEQYF. CDR3 nucleotides: TGTGCCAGCAGCTTAGCGGCTAGCGAGTCCTACGAGCAGTACTTC.

The V and J genes are TRBV30 and TRBJ2-2; the match to TRBD1 covers 7 bases. The V and J ends lost 8 bases and 1 base, in that order; junction bases with no gene match: 7. Germline CDR1 reads GTSNPN; CDR2 reads SVGIG (reference sequence). The CDR3 loop spans 14 amino acids. CDR3 in DNA: TGTGCCCATCCCAGGACAGGGAACACCGGGGAGCTGTTTTTT. Translation gives CAHPRTGNTGELFF.

This chain joins TRBV21-1 and TRBJ2-7; the D segment call TRBD2 is taken from the table without a DNA check. TRBV21-1 is described as a pseudogene. The CDR3 is made up of 15 amino acids. CDR3 protein: CASSKTSSGTYEQYF. Written as DNA, the CDR3 is TGTGCCAGCAGCAAAACTAGTAGCGGGACCTACGAGCAGTACTTC.

As for this clone: Distinct nucleotide sequences in the sample also encode this CDR3. J is TRBJ2-4 and V is TRBV28; TRBD2 agrees at 7 bases. Germline V lookup: CDR1 MDHEN, CDR2 SYDVKM. This CDR3 has 16 amino acids. V shed 1 base, J shed 6 bases, and the junction held 9 bases outside the gene matches. CDR3 residues: CASSLFVAGEINIQYF. The CDR3 nucleotides read TGTGCCAGCAGTTTATTCGTAGCGGGTGAGATAAACATTCAGTACTTC. The full variable domain, rest sourced from reference TRBV28 and TRBJ2-4, is DVKVTQSSRYLVKRTGEKVFLECVQDMDHENMFWYRQDPGLGLRLIYFSYDVKMKEKGDIPEGYSVSREKKERFSLILESASTNQTSMYLCASSLFVAGEINIQYFGAGTRLSVL.

CDR3 bases: TGTGCCATAAAATTCGGGACATCGAACACCGGGGAGCTGTTTTTT. Translation: CAIKFGTSNTGELFF. This chain joins TRBV6-1 and TRBJ2-2, with TRBD1 as a possible D gene (6 bases). The germline V gene has CDR1 MNHNS and CDR2 SASEGT. The CDR3 consists of 15 residues. Trimming removed 10 bases from V and 0 bases from J, with 15 bases in between.

This clone is a singleton in its sample. This rearrangement joins TRBV7-6 to TRBJ1-2; 8 nucleotides agree with TRBD1. Looked up from germline, CDR1 is SGHVS and CDR2 is FNYEAQ. J lost 8 bases, V lost 5 bases, and 10 bases had no gene match. This CDR3 region has 14 residues. The CDR3 sequence is CASSARDRSWGYTF. DNA of the CDR3: TGTGCCAGCAGCGCCAGGGACAGGTCTTGGGGCTACACCTTC.

The chain recombines TRBV7-9 with TRBJ2-3, with TRBD2 matching 8 bases. This CDR3 comprises 17 residues. V shed 5 bases and J 1 base; nucleotides not matched to a gene: 11. Germline lookup yields CDR1 SEHNR and CDR2 FQNEAQ (reference sequence). The CDR3 region has the DNA TGTGCCAGCAGCGACGGACCGGGACTAGGGGGCACAGATACGCAGTATTTT. Translation gives CASSDGPGLGGTDTQYF.

The count of this clone is one. V usage is TRBV7-9 and J usage is TRBJ2-7; tentative D call: TRBD2 (6 bases). Trimming left V 4 bases short and J 3 bases short, with 19 bases between. CDR3 length: 16 amino acids. CDR1 SEHNR and CDR2 FQNEAQ come from the germline V gene (reference sequence). The CDR3 DNA reads as TGTGCCAGCAGCTCACTACCGCGGGACTGGTACTACGAGCAGTACTTC. Residues: CASSSLPRDWYYEQYF.

V and J are TRBV27 and TRBJ2-1, with D tentatively TRBD2 (6 bases). CDR3 length: 15 amino acids. Germline CDR1 reads MNHEY; CDR2 reads SMNVEV (reference sequence). V lost 0 bases, J lost 7 bases, and 13 bases lay in between. The DNA for the CDR3 is TGTGCCAGCAGTTTATCGGACTACCCGAGGAATGAGCAGTTCTTC. Its translation: CASSLSDYPRNEQFF.

This chain uses TRBV6-6 with TRBJ2-7, with 9 bases lining up with TRBD1. V gave up 2 bases and J gave up 6 bases; unmatched junction bases: 11. Germline CDR1 MNHNY, CDR2 SVGAGI (reference sequence). The CDR3 runs to 16 residues. The CDR3 sequence: CASSYDHWTGAGEQYF. In nucleotides, the CDR3 is TGTGCCAGCAGTTACGACCATTGGACAGGGGCAGGCGAGCAGTACTTC.

There are a few counts of this clone. This chain links TRBV4-1 with TRBJ2-2, with 8 bases fitting TRBD1. The CDR3 has 15 amino acids. Germline CDR1 MGHRA, CDR2 YSYEKL. V was pared by 2 bases and J by 6 bases, with 5 bases of the junction left unmatched. In DNA form, the CDR3 reads TGCGCCAGCAGCCAACCCTGGACAGGGCCCGGGGAGCTGTTTTTT. The encoded protein is CASSQPWTGPGELFF.

This clone was recorded only once. The chain uses TRBV10-1 and TRBJ2-7; 7 bases fit TRBD2. CDR1 is WNHNN and CDR2 is SYGVQD in the germline V gene (reference sequence). The CDR3 is 15 residues long. After removal of 4 bases from V and 4 bases from J, the junction contained 10 bases not matched to a gene. The CDR3 nucleotides are TGCGCCAGCAGTGCCGGGGCGGGAGCTCAGTACGAGCAGTACTTC. It encodes CASSAGAGAQYEQYF.

This chain connects TRBV28 to TRBJ2-7; 9 bases fit TRBD2. Germline V gene sequence: CDR1 MDHEN, CDR2 SYDVKM. Trimming removed 4 bases from V and 4 bases from J; junction bases left unmatched: 8. CDR3 size: 15 residues. The DNA of the CDR3 is TGTGCCAGCAGTTCCCCCGGGCGGGAGGGTTACGAGCAGTACTTC. This sequence encodes CASSSPGREGYEQYF.

Only one count was recorded for this clone. The chain is built from TRBV6-6 and TRBJ2-5; 10 nucleotides line up with TRBD1. The J call may be incorrect, as the DNA end agrees better with TRBJ2-7. The CDR3 contains 13 residues. Looked up from germline, CDR1 is MNHNY and CDR2 is SVGAGI (reference sequence). CDR3 in amino acids: CASRGTGVHEQYF. The CDR3 DNA sequence: TGTGCCAGCAGGGGGACAGGGGTCCACGAGCAGTACTTC.